Reported below is one TCR beta chain. This sample was included in a study of blood T cell repertoires in COVID-19. Study context: COVID-19 samples, acute and convalescent, were from the United States, Italy and Spain. In each case, the material was cDNA or gDNA derived from T cells, B-cell-depleted T cells, or PBMCs.

In the authors' workflow: Reference gene primers were amplified, and this amplification served to estimate nucleated cell counts. Clones were sequenced by immunoSEQ multiplex PCR, and TCRdb holds only the in-frame ones, with some missing. The V and J calls and clone size were taken over from that table, and D and trimming were inferred from the DNA. The sample yields 90,000 to 95,000 clones, roughly 88% seen once. The V segment lost 2 bases and the J segment 0 bases; nucleotides outside the gene matches: 7. The CDR3 is 17 residues long. Per the germline V gene, CDR1 is MDHEN and CDR2 is SYDVKM. The rearrangement uses TRBV28 and TRBJ2-1; TRBD1 matches at 7 bases. The source is a woman aged 70-85 years with acute or convalescent COVID-19. Sequencing was carried out using peripheral blood. The CDR3 DNA sequence: TGTGCCAGCAGTTTAACACCGCGACAGGGCTCCTACAATGAGCAGTTCTTC. It encodes CASSLTPRQGSYNEQFF.